This TCR beta chain was recovered during a study of technical replicates of blood from several donors. Per the germline V gene, CDR1 is SGHTA and CDR2 is FQGNSA. With V trimmed by 2 bases and J by 4 bases, 11 bases remained unmatched. The CDR3 runs 16 residues. Clones were read by immunoSEQ multiplex PCR, and TCRdb kept only the in-frame ones, dropping some. In the table there are tens of thousands of clones, 91% of which are singletons. The sequenced sample was T cells isolated from PBMCs. The rearrangement uses TRBV7-2 and TRBJ2-7, with 7 nucleotides matching TRBD1. The sequence derives from a human donor in good health. The CDR3 is CASSLPPGTDSYEQYF. The CDR3 DNA reads as TGTGCCAGCAGCTTACCCCCCGGGACAGATTCTTACGAGCAGTACTTC. The variable domain in full, with the rest retrieved from reference TRBV7-2 and TRBJ2-7, is GAGVSQSPSNKVTEKGKDVELRCDPISGHTALYWYRQSLGQGLEFLIYFQGNSAPDKSGLPSDRFSAERTGGSVSTLTIQRTQQEDSAVYLCASSLPPGTDSYEQYFGPGTRLTVT.